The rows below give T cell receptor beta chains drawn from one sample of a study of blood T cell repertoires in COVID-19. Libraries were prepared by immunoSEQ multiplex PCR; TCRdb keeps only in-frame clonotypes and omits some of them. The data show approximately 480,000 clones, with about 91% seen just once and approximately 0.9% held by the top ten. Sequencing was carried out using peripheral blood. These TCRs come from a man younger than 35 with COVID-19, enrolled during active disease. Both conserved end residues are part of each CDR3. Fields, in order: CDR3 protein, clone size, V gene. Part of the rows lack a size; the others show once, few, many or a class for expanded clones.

CDR3: CASSLLGGSGSYNEQFF; size: few; V: TRBV7-8
CDR3: CASSLAPDQNTEAFF; size: .; V: TRBV5-1
CDR3: CASSYSPGVGNEQFF; size: .; V: TRBV6-5
CDR3: CASSKAATGDTGELFF; size: .; V: TRBV21-1
CDR3: CASSQRDSVEQFF; size: .; V: TRBV4-2
CDR3: CASSLGGVSNQPQHF; size: .; V: TRBV7-8
CDR3: CASSQPQGEAFF; size: .; V: TRBV4-2
CDR3: CASSPGTGNSPLHF; size: .; V: TRBV3-1/TRBV3-2
CDR3: CASSVFDIRLAGSTDTQYF; size: .; V: TRBV11-2
CDR3: CASALEGRTEAFF; size: once; V: TRBV12-5
CDR3: CASTRVGYNEQFF; size: .; V: TRBV2
CDR3: CASSLGQGYRQPQHF; size: few; V: TRBV28
CDR3: CASGTAGGTDTQYF; size: .; V: TRBV19
CDR3: CASSITGAGEAFF; size: .; V: TRBV19